This passage covers 27 T cell receptor beta chains from one sample sequenced in a study of blood T cell repertoires in COVID-19. The method was immunoSEQ multiplex PCR; TCRdb's version includes in-frame clones alone and lacks a portion of them. The sample has about 110,000 clones, roughly 84% seen once. The material sequenced was peripheral blood. These receptors all come from a woman aged 80 or older with active or convalescent COVID-19.

DNA of the CDR3: TGTGCCAGCATCCCTGGGGGACAGGGGTACACCGGGGAGCTGTTTTTT. This sequence encodes CASIPGGQGYTGELFF. The rearrangement uses TRBV28 and TRBJ2-2; 10 bases agree with TRBD1. The CDR3 is made up of 16 amino acids. The V gene's germline CDR1 is MDHEN and CDR2 SYDVKM. Trimming removed 7 bases from V and 3 bases from J; junction bases left unmatched: 8. The complete variable domain, with remaining parts taken from reference TRBV28 and TRBJ2-2, reads DVKVTQSSRYLVKRTGEKVFLECVQDMDHENMFWYRQDPGLGLRLIYFSYDVKMKEKGDIPEGYSVSREKKERFSLILESASTNQTSMYLCASIPGGQGYTGELFFGEGSRLTVL.

The V call is TRBV5-1, the J call TRBJ2-2; 10 bases line up with TRBD2. The V gene end was trimmed by 4 bases and the J gene end by 1 base; junction bases not matched to a gene: 4. This CDR3 has 16 amino acids. Germline V CDR1 and CDR2: SGHRS, YFSETQ. The CDR3 loop reads CASSPRTSGNTGELFF. The CDR3 DNA is TGCGCCAGCAGCCCCCGGACTAGCGGGAACACCGGGGAGCTGTTTTTT. The entire variable domain, with the rest obtained from reference TRBV5-1 and TRBJ2-2, is as follows: KAGVTQTPRYLIKTRGQQVTLSCSPISGHRSVSWYQQTPGQGLQFLFEYFSETQRNKGNFPGRFSGRQFSNSRSEMNVSTLELGDSALYLCASSPRTSGNTGELFFGEGSRLTVL.

The CDR3 region is CASSPQGLAGVISTYEQYF. CDR3 in DNA: TGTGCCAGCAGTCCCCAGGGACTAGCGGGAGTGATTAGCACCTACGAGCAGTACTTC. V usage is TRBV27 and J usage is TRBJ2-7; 14 bases map to TRBD2. The CDR3 is made up of 19 amino acids. Germline V gene sequence: CDR1 MNHEY, CDR2 SMNVEV (reference sequence). The V and J ends lost 5 bases and 2 bases, in that order; junction bases with no gene match: 14.

The chain carries TRBV27 and TRBJ2-3; TRBD2 matches 11 bases. Germline trimming cut 6 bases from V and 7 bases from J; bases unmatched to any gene: 6. Germline values: CDR1 MNHEY, CDR2 SMNVEV (reference sequence). The CDR3 length is 14 residues. CDR3 loop: CASRTSGNQNTQYF. CDR3 DNA sequence: TGTGCCAGCAGGACTAGCGGGAATCAAAATACGCAGTATTTT.

This clone was recorded a few times. The chain combines TRBV7-2 with TRBJ2-3; 9 positions agree with TRBD2. The CDR3 runs 15 residues. Germline V gives CDR1 SGHTA, CDR2 FQGNSA. Trimming took 4 bases from V and 4 from J; bases not matched to a gene: 6. The CDR3 coding sequence is TGTGCCAGCAGCTCGAGCGGGAGGAGGGCAGATACGCAGTATTTT. It is translated as CASSSSGRRADTQYF.

This clone was seen just once. J is TRBJ1-3 and V is TRBV18, with D uncertain. V was trimmed by 1 base and J by 8 bases, leaving 12 bases between them. The CDR3 spans 14 residues. Germline V gene lookup returns CDR1 KGHSH and CDR2 LQKENI. CDR3 in DNA: TGTGCCAGCTCACCACAGGGAGAGTGGGACACCATATATTTT. Its protein product is CASSPQGEWDTIYF.

This clone has just a few counts. This rearrangement joins TRBV3-1 (or the pseudogene TRBV3-2) to TRBJ2-1; D remains unclear. The CDR3 runs 15 residues. Trimming cost V 1 base and J 4 bases, with 11 bases left between them. Germline CDR1 reads LGHDT; CDR2 reads YNNKEL (reference sequence). DNA for the CDR3: TGTGCCAGCAGCCAAGGGGCAGAGAGTTACAATGAGCAGTTCTTC. Protein: CASSQGAESYNEQFF.

The V and J genes are TRBV5-5 and TRBJ1-1; D perhaps matches TRBD1 (5 bases). Germline values: CDR1 SGHKS, CDR2 YYEKEE (reference sequence). The CDR3 extends over 12 amino acids. V lost 0 bases and J 11 bases, leaving 11 bases between the germline ends. The CDR3 nucleotides read TGTGCCAGCAGCTTGGTTCAGGGTAGGGCTTTCTTT. Translating it yields CASSLVQGRAFF.

The chain recombines TRBV7-9 with TRBJ2-3; D is unclear. This CDR3 has 15 residues. V was trimmed by 5 bases and J by 1 base, leaving 13 bases between them. Germline values: CDR1 SEHNR, CDR2 FQNEAQ (reference sequence). The CDR3 protein is CASSPELAGTDTQYF. For the CDR3, the DNA is TGTGCCAGCAGCCCAGAGCTGGCGGGCACAGATACGCAGTATTTT.

This clone is a singleton in its sample. V is TRBV24-1 and J is TRBJ2-2; tentatively, D is TRBD1 (6 bases). Trimming pared 5 bases from V and 4 bases from J, leaving 19 bases between. The V gene's germline CDR1 is KGHDR and CDR2 SFDVKD. CDR3 length: 17 residues. CDR3 DNA sequence: TGTGCCACCAGTGGAAATCCACAGGGAGTGGGCACCGGGGAGCTGTTTTTT. Its protein product is CATSGNPQGVGTGELFF.

This clone was recorded once. V is TRBV6-5 and J is TRBJ1-3; tentatively, D is TRBD1 (6 bases). Germline CDR1 and CDR2: MNHEY and SVGAGI. The germline V and J ends were trimmed by 4 bases and 2 bases, with 15 bases remaining between them. This CDR3 region has 16 residues. The CDR3 is CASSFWTATTGNTIYF. In DNA, the CDR3 is TGTGCCAGCAGTTTCTGGACAGCAACTACTGGAAACACCATATATTTT.

V usage is TRBV4-2 and J usage is TRBJ2-5; D possibly corresponds to TRBD2 (6 bases). CDR1 is LGHNA and CDR2 is YNFKEQ in the germline V gene. This CDR3 has 14 amino acids. The V gene lost 3 bases and the J gene lost 4 bases, with 12 bases spanning the gap. CDR3 nucleotides: TGTGCCAGCAGCCAGGTTAGCGGTCGAGAGACCCAGTACTTC. This sequence encodes CASSQVSGRETQYF.

The chain links TRBV29-1 to TRBJ2-1; maybe TRBD2 (5 bases). Germline CDR1 SQVTM, CDR2 ANQGSEA. Deletions cut 6 bases from V and 6 bases from J, with 12 bases between. CDR3 length equals 12 residues. The CDR3 DNA sequence: TGCAGCGTCGGGGTCAGCCTCAATGAGCAGTTCTTC. Its translation: CSVGVSLNEQFF.

The chain is built from TRBV19 and TRBJ2-2, with D possibly matching TRBD1 (6 bases). The CDR3 contains 15 residues. In germline, CDR1 is LNHDA, CDR2 SQIVND (reference sequence). V lost 4 bases and J 5 bases, leaving 14 bases between the germline ends. The CDR3, as DNA: TGTGCCAGTAGTACCCCAGGGGAGAGGACCGGGGAGCTGTTTTTT. This codes for CASSTPGERTGELFF.

This clone was found once. J is TRBJ2-5 and V is TRBV12-3 or TRBV12-4; D gene uncertain. The germline V and J ends were trimmed by 4 bases and 5 bases, with 5 bases remaining between them. This CDR3 contains 11 residues. Written as DNA, the CDR3 is TGTGCCAGCAGTTCCGAGGAGACCCAGTACTTC. Its protein product is CASSSEETQYF.

The chain combines TRBV9 with TRBJ2-1; D remains ambiguous. V was trimmed by 1 base and J by 0 bases, leaving 11 bases between them. Germline V gene lookup returns CDR1 SGDLS and CDR2 YYNGEE. The CDR3 extends over 16 amino acids. In nucleotides, the CDR3 is TGTGCCAGCAGCGTATCCTGGTCGAGCTCCTACAATGAGCAGTTCTTC. It translates to CASSVSWSSSYNEQFF.

The rearrangement links TRBV5-5 to TRBJ1-5; TRBD1 aligns across 12 bases. V shed 4 bases, J shed 5 bases, and the junction held 7 bases outside the gene matches. The CDR3 is 16 amino acids. Germline CDR1 and CDR2: SGHKS and YYEKEE (reference sequence). The CDR3, as DNA: TGTGCCAGCAGCCCGGGCGGGACAGGGGGCCATCAGCCCCAGCATTTT. It yields the protein CASSPGGTGGHQPQHF.

J is TRBJ1-2 and V is TRBV19, with D possibly being TRBD1 (6 bases). The V end lost 5 bases, the J end lost 0 bases, and 10 bases lay between the germline ends. This CDR3 region has 14 residues. CDR1 is LNHDA, CDR2 SQIVND, per germline (reference sequence). CDR3 nucleotides: TGTGCCAGTAGTGGGGGCCTTCCTAACTATGGCTACACCTTC. Amino acids: CASSGGLPNYGYTF.

V gene TRBV7-2 combines with J gene TRBJ2-7, with 10 bases identical to TRBD2. CDR3 length equals 17 residues. Germline trimming cut 1 base from V and 0 bases from J; bases unmatched to any gene: 6. Germline V gives CDR1 SGHTA, CDR2 FQGNSA. CDR3 protein: CASSLDGTSVLSYEQYF. CDR3 DNA: TGTGCCAGCAGCTTAGACGGGACTAGCGTTCTCTCCTACGAGCAGTACTTC.

This chain links TRBV18 with TRBJ2-1; D call uncertain. Germline V gene sequence: CDR1 KGHSH, CDR2 LQKENI. V was pared by 3 bases and J by 7 bases, with 7 bases between. This CDR3 spans 12 amino acids. CDR3 sequence (DNA): TGTGCCAGCTCACCGAACTCGAATGAGCAGTTCTTC. Its translation: CASSPNSNEQFF. The full variable domain, in which reference TRBV18 and TRBJ2-1 provide the parts outside the CDR3, is NAGVMQNPRHLVRRRGQEARLRCSPMKGHSHVYWYRQLPEEGLKFMVYLQKENIIDESGMPKERFSAEFPKEGPSILRIQQVVRGDSAAYFCASSPNSNEQFFGPGTRLTVL.

This clone was observed a single time. The V and J genes are TRBV18 and TRBJ1-1; D unresolved. Trimming cost V 2 bases and J 5 bases, with 9 bases left between them. The length of the CDR3 is 13 residues. CDR1 and CDR2 (germline): KGHSH, LQKENI. The CDR3 loop is CASSPGRPTEAFF. The CDR3 DNA sequence: TGTGCCAGCTCACCAGGCAGGCCGACTGAAGCTTTCTTT. Looking up the rest from reference TRBV18 and TRBJ1-1 gives the full variable domain: NAGVMQNPRHLVRRRGQEARLRCSPMKGHSHVYWYRQLPEEGLKFMVYLQKENIIDESGMPKERFSAEFPKEGPSILRIQQVVRGDSAAYFCASSPGRPTEAFFGQGTRLTVV.

This chain joins TRBV19 and TRBJ1-1; D ambiguous. V lost 5 bases, J lost 7 bases, and 14 bases lay in between. The germline gives CDR1 LNHDA, CDR2 SQIVND (reference sequence). The CDR3 has 13 amino acids. The CDR3 region is CASSPKPLVEAFF. The CDR3 nucleotides read TGTGCCAGTAGTCCCAAGCCACTGGTTGAAGCTTTCTTT. The variable domain in full, completed from reference TRBV19 and TRBJ1-1, reads DGGITQSPKYLFRKEGQNVTLSCEQNLNHDAMYWYRQDPGQGLRLIYYSQIVNDFQKGDIAEGYSVSREKKESFPLTVTSAQKNPTAFYLCASSPKPLVEAFFGQGTRLTVV.

The chain recombines TRBV7-9 with TRBJ2-1, with D unclear. The ends were cut back, 1 base at V and 5 bases at J, with 6 bases in the middle. This CDR3 region has 13 residues. Germline CDR1 reads SEHNR; CDR2 reads FQNEAQ (reference sequence). DNA for the CDR3: TGTGCCAGCAGCTTAGATCTCGACAATGAGCAGTTCTTC. It translates to CASSLDLDNEQFF.

The J gene is TRBJ2-2, the V gene TRBV7-2; maybe TRBD2 (6 bases). Trimming took 6 bases from V and 2 from J, leaving 13 bases between them. CDR3 size: 15 residues. CDR1 and CDR2 from the germline V gene are SGHTA and FQGNSA. CDR3 nucleotide sequence: TGTGCCAGCAGGATAGCGGAGGCAAACACCGGGGAGCTGTTTTTT. Translation: CASRIAEANTGELFF. The variable domain in full, completed from reference TRBV7-2 and TRBJ2-2, reads GAGVSQSPSNKVTEKGKDVELRCDPISGHTALYWYRQSLGQGLEFLIYFQGNSAPDKSGLPSDRFSAERTGGSVSTLTIQRTQQEDSAVYLCASRIAEANTGELFFGEGSRLTVL.

In its sample, this clone was seen once. CDR3 coding DNA: TGTGCCAGCTCACCACCTGGACAGTTTTCCTTTAGCACAGATACGCAGTATTTT. Its translation is CASSPPGQFSFSTDTQYF. The chain recombines TRBV18 with TRBJ2-3; maybe TRBD1 (6 bases). V lost 0 bases and J 0 bases, leaving 16 bases between the germline ends. CDR3 length: 18 amino acids. The germline V gene encodes CDR1 KGHSH and CDR2 LQKENI.

The chain has TRBV6-5 and TRBJ1-5; TRBD1 matches at 7 bases. CDR3 length: 14 amino acids. V dropped 7 bases and J dropped 7; count of bases not matched to a gene: 10. Looked up from germline, CDR1 is MNHEY and CDR2 is SVGAGI. CDR3 bases: TGTGCCAGCAATCCGAGGGGGCTCAGCCAGCCCCAGCATTTT. Residues: CASNPRGLSQPQHF.

The rearrangement links TRBV5-1 to TRBJ2-3; a possible D gene is TRBD1 (6 bases). V lost 4 bases, J lost 0 bases, and 12 bases lay in between. This CDR3 has 15 amino acids. Germline CDR1 reads SGHRS; CDR2 reads YFSETQ. The CDR3 DNA reads as TGCGCCAGCAGCCCGAGGGGGACAAGCACAGATACGCAGTATTTT. Amino acids: CASSPRGTSTDTQYF.